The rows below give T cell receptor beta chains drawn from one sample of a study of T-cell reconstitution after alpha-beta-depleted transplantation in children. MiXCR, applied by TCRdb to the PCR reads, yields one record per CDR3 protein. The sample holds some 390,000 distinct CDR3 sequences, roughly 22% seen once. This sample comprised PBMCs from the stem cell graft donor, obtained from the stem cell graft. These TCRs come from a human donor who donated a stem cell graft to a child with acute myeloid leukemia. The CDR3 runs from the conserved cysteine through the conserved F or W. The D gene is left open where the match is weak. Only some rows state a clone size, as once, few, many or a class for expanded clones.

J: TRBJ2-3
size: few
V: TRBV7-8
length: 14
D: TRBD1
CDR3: CASSPNRGADTQYF
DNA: TGTGCCAGCAGCCCCAACAGGGGTGCAGATACGCAGTATTTT

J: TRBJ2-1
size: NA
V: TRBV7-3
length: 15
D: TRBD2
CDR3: CASSFGGRAGGEQFF
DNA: TGTGCCAGCAGCTTCGGAGGGAGGGCCGGGGGTGAGCAGTTCTTC

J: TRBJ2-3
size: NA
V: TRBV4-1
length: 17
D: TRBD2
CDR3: CASSQGWSASGKDTQYF
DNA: TGCGCCAGCAGCCAAGGATGGTCGGCTAGCGGGAAAGATACGCAGTATTTT

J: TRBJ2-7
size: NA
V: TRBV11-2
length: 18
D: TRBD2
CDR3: CASSLVPPGLAVSYEQYF
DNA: TGTGCCAGCAGCTTGGTCCCTCCGGGACTAGCGGTTTCCTACGAGCAGTACTTC

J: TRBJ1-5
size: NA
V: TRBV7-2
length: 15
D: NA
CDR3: CASSLSGHSNQPQHF
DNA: TGTGCCAGCAGCTTATCAGGCCATAGCAATCAGCCCCAGCATTTT

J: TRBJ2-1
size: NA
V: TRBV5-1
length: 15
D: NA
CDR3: CASSRWGVEGNEQFF
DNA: TGCGCCAGCAGCCGTTGGGGAGTCGAAGGCAATGAGCAGTTCTTC

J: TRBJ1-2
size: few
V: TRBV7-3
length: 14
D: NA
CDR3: CASSLGPGNVGYTF
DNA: TGTGCCAGCAGCTTGGGACCAGGGAACGTCGGCTACACCTTC

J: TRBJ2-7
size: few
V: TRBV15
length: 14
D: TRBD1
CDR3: CATSNPGGSYEQYF
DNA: TGTGCCACCAGCAATCCAGGGGGTTCCTACGAGCAGTACTTC

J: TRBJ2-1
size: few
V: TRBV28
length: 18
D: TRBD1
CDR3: CASSLGGQGAISYNEQFF
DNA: TGTGCCAGCAGTTTGGGAGGACAGGGGGCTATATCCTACAATGAGCAGTTCTTC

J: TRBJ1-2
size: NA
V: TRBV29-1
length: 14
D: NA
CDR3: CSVGEDPGNYGYTF
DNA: TGCAGCGTTGGTGAGGACCCAGGAAACTATGGCTACACCTTC

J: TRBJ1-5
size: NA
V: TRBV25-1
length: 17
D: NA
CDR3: CASSEGRGTRWSQPQHF
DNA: TGTGCCAGCAGTGAAGGTAGGGGGACACGGTGGTCCCAGCCCCAGCATTTT

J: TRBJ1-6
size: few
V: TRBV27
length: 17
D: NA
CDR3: CASSLSVPGMNNSPLHF
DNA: TGTGCCAGCAGTTTATCGGTCCCAGGGATGAACAATTCACCCCTCCACTTT

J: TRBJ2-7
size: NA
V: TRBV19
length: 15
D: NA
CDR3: CASSIRGYHIFEQYF
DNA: TGTGCCAGTAGTATAAGGGGCTACCATATATTCGAGCAGTACTTC

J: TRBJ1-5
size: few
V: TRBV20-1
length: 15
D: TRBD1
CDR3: CSARNHRGANQPQHF
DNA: TGCAGTGCTAGAAACCACAGGGGAGCAAATCAGCCCCAGCATTTT

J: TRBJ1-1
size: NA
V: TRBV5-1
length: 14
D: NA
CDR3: CASSGGQGNTEAFF
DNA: TGCGCCAGCAGCGGGGGACAAGGGAACACTGAAGCTTTCTTT

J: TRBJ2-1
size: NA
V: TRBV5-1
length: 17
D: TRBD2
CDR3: CASSLVVAGGTSNEQFF
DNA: TGCGCCAGCAGCTTGGTGGTAGCGGGAGGTACGTCCAATGAGCAGTTCTTC

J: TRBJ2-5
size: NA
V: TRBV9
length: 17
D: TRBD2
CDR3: CASSSGRGSREAETPYF
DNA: TGTGCCAGCAGCTCGGGGAGGGGCAGTCGGGAGGCGGAGACCCCGTACTTC

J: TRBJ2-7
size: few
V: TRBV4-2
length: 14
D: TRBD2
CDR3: CASSQGRETYEQYF
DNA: TGTGCCAGCAGCCAAGGGCGGGAGACCTACGAGCAGTACTTC

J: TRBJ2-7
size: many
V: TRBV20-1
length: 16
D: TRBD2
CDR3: CSARRSSGRTPYEQYF
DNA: TGCAGTGCTAGACGATCTAGCGGGAGGACCCCCTACGAGCAGTACTTC

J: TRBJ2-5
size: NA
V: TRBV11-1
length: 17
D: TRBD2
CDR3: CASTAGLAEPYQETQYF
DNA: TGTGCCAGCACCGCGGGACTAGCGGAACCGTACCAAGAGACCCAGTACTTC

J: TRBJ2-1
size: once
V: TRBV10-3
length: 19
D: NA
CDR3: CAISEDRTRPPQPYNEQFF
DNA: TGTGCCATCAGTGAGGACCGTACCCGGCCCCCACAACCATACAATGAGCAGTTCTTC

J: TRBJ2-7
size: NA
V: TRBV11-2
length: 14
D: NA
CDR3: CASSLGPLFYEQYF
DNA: TGTGCCAGCAGCTTAGGACCTCTATTCTACGAGCAGTACTTC

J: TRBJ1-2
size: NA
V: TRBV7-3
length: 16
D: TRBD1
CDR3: CASSFGGQGASYGYTF
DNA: TGTGCCAGCAGCTTCGGGGGACAGGGGGCATCGTATGGTTACACCTTC

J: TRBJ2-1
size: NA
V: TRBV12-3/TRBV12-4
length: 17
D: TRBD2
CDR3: CASSSELGLAASNEQFF
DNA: TGTGCCAGCAGTTCCGAGCTGGGACTAGCCGCCTCCAATGAGCAGTTCTTC

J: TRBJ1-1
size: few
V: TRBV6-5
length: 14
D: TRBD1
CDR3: CASSYTTGDTEAFF
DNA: TGTGCCAGCAGTTACACTACAGGGGACACTGAAGCTTTCTTT

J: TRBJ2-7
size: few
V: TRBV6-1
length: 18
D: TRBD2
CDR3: CASGRTSPSGSGNYEQYF
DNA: TGTGCCAGCGGGAGGACATCCCCCAGCGGGAGTGGGAACTACGAGCAGTACTTC

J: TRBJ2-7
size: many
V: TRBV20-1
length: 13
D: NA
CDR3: CSAFGASDYEQYF
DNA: TGCAGTGCCTTTGGGGCTAGCGATTACGAGCAGTACTTC

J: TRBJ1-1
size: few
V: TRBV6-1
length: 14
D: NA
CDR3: CATLPLWGNTEAFF
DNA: TGTGCCACCCTTCCCCTGTGGGGGAACACTGAAGCTTTCTTT

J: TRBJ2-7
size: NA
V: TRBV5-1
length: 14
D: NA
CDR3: CASRPSGALNEQYF
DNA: TGCGCCAGCAGACCATCTGGGGCTCTCAACGAGCAGTACTTC

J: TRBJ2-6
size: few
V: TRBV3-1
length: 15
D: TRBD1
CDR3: CASRQDRAGANVLTF
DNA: TGTGCCAGCAGACAAGACAGGGCTGGGGCCAACGTCCTGACTTTC

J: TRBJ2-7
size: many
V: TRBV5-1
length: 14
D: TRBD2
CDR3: CASNPGDYSYEQYF
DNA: TGCGCCAGCAATCCGGGGGACTACTCCTACGAGCAGTACTTC

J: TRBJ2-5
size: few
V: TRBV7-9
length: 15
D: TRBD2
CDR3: CASSRTSGTQETQYF
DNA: TGTGCCAGCAGCCGGACTAGCGGCACACAAGAGACCCAGTACTTC

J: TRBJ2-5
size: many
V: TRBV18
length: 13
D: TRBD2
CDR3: CASSSSGSETQYF
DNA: TGTGCCAGCTCATCAAGCGGGAGTGAGACCCAGTACTTC

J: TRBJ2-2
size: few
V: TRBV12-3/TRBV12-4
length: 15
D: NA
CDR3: CASSSPGHKTGELFF
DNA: TGTGCCAGCAGCTCCCCCGGACACAAAACCGGGGAGCTGTTTTTT

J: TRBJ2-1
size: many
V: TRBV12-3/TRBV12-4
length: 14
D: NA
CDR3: CASSPSYAGNEQFF
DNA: TGTGCCAGCAGTCCCTCGTATGCGGGCAATGAGCAGTTCTTC

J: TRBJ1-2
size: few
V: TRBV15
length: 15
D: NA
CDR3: CATSRDPGGDYGYTF
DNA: TGTGCCACCAGCAGAGACCCCGGAGGCGACTATGGCTACACCTTC

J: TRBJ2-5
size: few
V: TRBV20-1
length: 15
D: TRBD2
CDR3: CSASSLAEFQETQYF
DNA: TGCAGTGCTAGTTCACTAGCGGAGTTCCAAGAGACCCAGTACTTC

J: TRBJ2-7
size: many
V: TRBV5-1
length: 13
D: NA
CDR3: CASSLGGTYEQYF
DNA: TGTGCCAGCAGCTTGGGCGGAACCTACGAGCAGTACTTC

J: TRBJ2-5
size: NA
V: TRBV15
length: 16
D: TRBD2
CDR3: CATSRSGGALQETQYF
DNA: TGTGCCACCAGCAGGAGCGGGGGCGCGCTTCAAGAGACCCAGTACTTC

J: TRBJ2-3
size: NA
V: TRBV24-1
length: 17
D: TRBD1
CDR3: CATSNRRTGGLTDTQYF
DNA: TGTGCCACATCGAACAGGAGGACAGGGGGCTTAACAGATACGCAGTATTTT

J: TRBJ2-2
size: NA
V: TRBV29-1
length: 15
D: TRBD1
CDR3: CSAGDGTGGTGELFF
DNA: TGCAGCGCCGGGGACGGGACAGGGGGGACCGGGGAGCTGTTTTTT

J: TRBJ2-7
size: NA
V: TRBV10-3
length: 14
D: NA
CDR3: CAISEAGLGYEQYF
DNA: TGTGCCATCAGTGAGGCCGGGTTAGGTTACGAGCAGTACTTC

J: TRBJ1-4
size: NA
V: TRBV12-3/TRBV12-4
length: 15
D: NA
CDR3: CASRQGVTTNEKLFF
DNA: TGTGCCAGCAGACAGGGTGTTACGACTAATGAAAAACTGTTTTTT

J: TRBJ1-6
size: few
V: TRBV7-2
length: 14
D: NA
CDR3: CASSLGTFNSPLHF
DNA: TGTGCCAGCAGCTTAGGGACATTCAATTCACCCCTCCACTTT

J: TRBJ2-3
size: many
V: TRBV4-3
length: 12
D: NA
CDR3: CASSHKTDTQYF
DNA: TGCGCCAGCAGCCACAAAACAGATACGCAGTATTTT

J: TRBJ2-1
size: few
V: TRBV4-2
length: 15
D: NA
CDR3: CASRPSARGPLGQFF
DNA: TGTGCCAGCAGACCCTCGGCGCGGGGGCCCTTGGGGCAGTTCTTC

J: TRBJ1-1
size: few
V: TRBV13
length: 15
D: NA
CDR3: CASSLGPQGFTEAFF
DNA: TGTGCCAGCAGCTTAGGACCTCAGGGGTTCACTGAAGCTTTCTTT

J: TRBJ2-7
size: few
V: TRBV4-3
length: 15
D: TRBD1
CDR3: CASSQESGTVYEQYF
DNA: TGCGCCAGCAGCCAAGAATCCGGGACAGTCTACGAGCAGTACTTC

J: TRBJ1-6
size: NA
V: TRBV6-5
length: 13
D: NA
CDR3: CASSSGPNSPLHF
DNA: TGTGCCAGCAGTTCCGGACCTAATTCACCCCTCCACTTT

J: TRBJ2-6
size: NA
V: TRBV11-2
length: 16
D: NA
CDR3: CASSLTGFSGANVLTF
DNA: TGTGCCAGCAGCTTAACTGGTTTCTCTGGGGCCAACGTCCTGACTTTC

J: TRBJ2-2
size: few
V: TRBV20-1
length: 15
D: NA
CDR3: CSAEKSTSSAGELFF
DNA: TGCAGTGCCGAAAAATCGACTAGTTCCGCCGGGGAGCTGTTTTTT

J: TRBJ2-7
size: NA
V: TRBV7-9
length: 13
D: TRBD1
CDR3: CASSSIGGGEQYF
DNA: TGTGCCAGCAGCTCCATAGGGGGCGGCGAGCAGTACTTC

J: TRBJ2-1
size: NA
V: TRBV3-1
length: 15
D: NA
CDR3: CASSRTERKYNEQFF
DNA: TGTGCCAGCAGCCGGACTGAGCGGAAATACAATGAGCAGTTCTTC

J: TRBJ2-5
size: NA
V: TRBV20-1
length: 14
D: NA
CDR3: CSARGAGVGETQYF
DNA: TGCAGTGCTAGAGGAGCCGGGGTTGGAGAGACCCAGTACTTC

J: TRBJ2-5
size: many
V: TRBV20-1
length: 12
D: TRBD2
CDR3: CSGGGLQETQYF
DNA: TGCAGTGGGGGAGGGCTCCAAGAGACCCAGTACTTC

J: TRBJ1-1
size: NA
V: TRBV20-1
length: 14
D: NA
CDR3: CSARRGQIDAEAFF
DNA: TGCAGTGCTAGGCGAGGCCAAATCGACGCTGAAGCTTTCTTT

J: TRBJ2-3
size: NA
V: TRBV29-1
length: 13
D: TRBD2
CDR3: CSAAAGGADTQYF
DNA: TGCAGCGCCGCAGCGGGAGGTGCAGATACGCAGTATTTT